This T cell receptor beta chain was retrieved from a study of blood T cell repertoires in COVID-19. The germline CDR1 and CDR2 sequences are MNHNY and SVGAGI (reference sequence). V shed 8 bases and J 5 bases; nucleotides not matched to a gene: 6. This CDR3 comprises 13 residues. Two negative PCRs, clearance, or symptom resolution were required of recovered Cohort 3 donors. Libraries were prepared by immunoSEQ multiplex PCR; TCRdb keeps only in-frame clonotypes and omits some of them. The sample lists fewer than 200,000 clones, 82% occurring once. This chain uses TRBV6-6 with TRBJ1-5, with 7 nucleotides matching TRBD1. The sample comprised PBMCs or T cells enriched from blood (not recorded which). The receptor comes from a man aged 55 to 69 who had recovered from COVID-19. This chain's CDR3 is CASGTQGDQPQHF. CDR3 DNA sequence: TGTGCCAGCGGAACCCAGGGGGATCAGCCCCAGCATTTT.